The clone carrying this T cell receptor (beta chain) was seen a handful of times. The sample comes from a study of blood T cell repertoires in COVID-19. Study-level information: COVID-19 samples from acute and convalescent phases originated in the United States, Italy and Spain. Sources were T cells, B-cell-depleted T cells, or PBMCs; the material itself was cDNA or gDNA.

Per the authors' pipeline: For nucleated cells, counts were estimated from reference gene primer amplification. Using immunoSEQ multiplex PCR, the repertoire was profiled, and TCRdb retains in-frame clones only, with some absent. V and J calls and clone size follow that table, whereas D and trimming were derived from the DNA. Of about 140,000 clones listed, about three quarters were seen once; the top ten hold over 15%. The V end lost 10 bases, the J end lost 8 bases, and 15 bases lay between the germline ends. This CDR3 has 13 residues. Germline V gene sequence: CDR1 LNHDA, CDR2 SQIVND (reference sequence).

The chain links TRBV19 to TRBJ1-6; a weak D match, TRBD1 (6 bases). The origin of this receptor is a man in his forties or fifties with acute or convalescent COVID-19. Sample: peripheral blood. The CDR3 sequence is CATARGMDSPLHF. CDR3 DNA sequence: TGTGCCACCGCCAGGGGTATGGATTCACCCCTCCACTTT.